This T cell receptor (beta chain) stems from a study of metastatic and nonmetastatic thyroid tumors. This clone has only a few counts. In the original processing: The authors used CDR3 differences across clinicopathological groups to build a distant-metastasis classifier for papillary thyroid cancer. TCRdb re-clonotyped the PCR reads through MiXCR. Clone size and V and J calls follow TCRdb, not the original study. The sample includes about 16,000 clones, around a quarter of them seen just once. Each patient came to thyroid surgery without any prior treatment (of any kind). The sequenced sample consisted of adjacent normal tissue. The clonotype was recovered from a female donor with papillary thyroid cancer or a benign thyroid nodule (not recorded which). Some clones in this sample may be carry-over from other donors' samples.

The chain's CDR3 is CASSFQEVGYYEQYF. CDR3 nucleotides: TGTGCCAGCAGTTTTCAGGAGGTGGGGTACTACGAGCAGTACTTC. J is TRBJ2-7 and V is TRBV6-5, with TRBD2 as a possible D gene (5 bases). The V gene lost 4 bases and the J gene lost 3 bases, with 16 bases spanning the gap. The CDR3 runs 15 residues. Germline CDR1 reads MNHEY; CDR2 reads SVGAGI.